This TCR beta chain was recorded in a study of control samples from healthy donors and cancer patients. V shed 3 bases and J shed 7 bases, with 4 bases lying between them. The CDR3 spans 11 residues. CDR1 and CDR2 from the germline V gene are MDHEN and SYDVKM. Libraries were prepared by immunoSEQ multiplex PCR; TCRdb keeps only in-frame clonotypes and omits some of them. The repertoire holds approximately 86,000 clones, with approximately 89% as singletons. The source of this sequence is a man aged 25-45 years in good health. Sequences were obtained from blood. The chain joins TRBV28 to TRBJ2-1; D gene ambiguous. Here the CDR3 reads CASSLMNEQFF. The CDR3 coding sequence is TGTGCCAGCAGTTTGATGAATGAGCAGTTCTTC.